This entry concerns a single T cell receptor (beta chain). The target of this receptor is not known. No quality values exist for individual bases; no much larger clone is one base distant. Mismatch repair deficiency was established in every enrolled patient by polymerase chain reaction or immunohistochemistry. TCR sequencing was performed for a few patients who responded to pembrolizumab therapy. In the phase II trial, pembrolizumab PD-1 blockade was tested prospectively in advanced mismatch repair-deficient cancers, no matter which tissue of origin the cancers came from. Peripheral blood T cell samples were gathered serially, both before PD-1 blockade started and at multiple time points afterward. Blood sampling times were reported as weeks after the first pembrolizumab dose. Library generation was performed with the immunoSEQ multiplex PCR assay. Entries here come from immuneACCESS through TCRdb and include only in-frame sequences with V and J called. Some clones fail to appear in such tables; in the studies checked, an unresolved V gene covers under half of the shortfall, and the cause of the remainder is unknown. Here the sample has about 100,000 clones; approximately 80% occur a single time. The ten top clones hold approximately 6.8% of the sample.

The junction carries 11 bases between V and J, which are trimmed by 6 bases and 2 bases respectively. The cysteine opens and the phenylalanine closes a CDR3 of 14 amino acids. Only CDR3 DNA remains: 42 bases, in frame from the first base. Via the germline V gene, CDR1 is SNHLY and CDR2 FYNNEI. The record originates from a study of PD-1 blockade in mismatch repair-deficient tumors (dated 2017 in TCRdb). Regarding the complete study: Between late 2013 and 2016, the trial enrolled about 93 consecutive patients with approximately eleven mismatch repair-deficient cancer types, every one of whom had been previously treated and was progressing. Tumor-associated T cell clones were tracked in the peripheral blood of patients responding to PD-1 blockade by deep sequencing of TCR CDR3 regions. Results and caveats for the whole study, not just this receptor: Tumor-resident clones, often undetectable in blood before treatment, expanded rapidly after pembrolizumab and then contracted, generally before radiologic responses.

The sample here was peripheral blood, taken roughly 35 weeks after starting pembrolizumab. This sequence uses TRBV2 and TRBJ1-3; a weak D assignment points to TRBD1 (6 bases agree). This receptor was taken from an adult with mismatch repair-deficient cancer. At the DNA level, the sequence is TGTGCCAGCAGAGGCGGGACACCTGGAAACACCATATATTTT. The translation is CASRGGTPGNTIYF.